This T cell receptor beta chain was sequenced in a study of human T cells and chemical hapten exposure. The sample holds a few counts of this clonotype. MiXCR, applied by TCRdb to the RACE reads, yields one record per CDR3 protein. Of 50,000 to 65,000 distinct CDR3 sequences listed, roughly a tenth are singletons. Time point specified: patch test 3, about 24 weeks after DPC sensitization. This sample's treatment: therapeutic diphenylcyclopropenone sensitization with weekly scalp DPC. Participating donors were patients with alopecia, aged 18 to 70 years, considered appropriate candidates for DPC. V was cut by 1 base and J by 10 bases, with 9 bases left in between. CDR3 length equals 12 residues. The germline CDR1 and CDR2 sequences are MDHEN and SYDVKM.

Sequenced here: whole blood, sampled in connection with sensitization to the hapten diphenylcyclopropenone (DPC). This rearrangement joins TRBV28 to TRBJ2-3, with unresolved D. The receptor was derived from a woman in her thirties or forties with alopecia areata. Some clones in this sample may be carry-over from other donors' samples. The CDR3 DNA sequence: TGTGCCAGCAGTTTATCCCAGAGTCCGCAGTATTTT. Residues: CASSLSQSPQYF.